Listed here are 31 T cell receptor beta chains from one sample, sequenced in a study of blood T cells in healthy people across ages. Primers used in a second PCR of about 7 to 12 cycles were a sample-barcoded 5' primer and a J-beta primer mix. TCRdb reprocessed the 5' RACE reads via MiXCR and lists one record per CDR3 protein. This sample has over 500,000 distinct CDR3 sequences, with 52% found just once. Sequencing was carried out using blood. The receptors stem from a woman aged 80 or over in good health.

CDR3 coding DNA: TGTGCCAGCAGCCAAGGGTGGCCTGGGGGGGAGAATAACTATGGCTACACCTTC. Translating it yields CASSQGWPGGENNYGYTF. This rearrangement joins TRBV3-1 to TRBJ1-2; maybe TRBD1 (5 bases). V lost 1 base to trimming and J lost 1 base, with 19 bases between them. There are 18 residues in the CDR3. CDR1 is LGHDT and CDR2 is YNNKEL in the germline V gene (reference sequence). The full variable domain, completed using reference TRBV3-1 and TRBJ1-2, is DTAVSQTPKYLVTQMGNDKSIKCEQNLGHDTMYWYKQDSKKFLKIMFSYNNKELIINETVPNRFSPKSPDKAHLNLHINSLELGDSAVYFCASSQGWPGGENNYGYTFGSGTRLTVV.

This clonotype was recorded a few times. The CDR3 coding sequence is TGTGCCAGCAGTTCCCGGACGGGGGCGACCCAGTACTTC. Protein product: CASSSRTGATQYF. The chain recombines TRBV12-3 or TRBV12-4 with TRBJ2-5; TRBD1 or TRBD2 may be the D gene (6 bases each). This CDR3 has 13 residues. Trimming left V 4 bases short and J 7 bases short, with 13 bases between.

This clonotype was counted many times. This chain uses TRBV10-3 with TRBJ1-2; 11 bases agree with TRBD1. V dropped 3 bases and J dropped 4; count of bases not matched to a gene: 4. This CDR3 contains 15 residues. Looked up from germline, CDR1 is ENHRY and CDR2 is SYGVKD. CDR3 DNA: TGTGCCATCAGTGACTCCGGGACAGGGGGCTATGGCTACACCTTC. Protein product: CAISDSGTGGYGYTF.

This clonotype was counted a few times. The genes are TRBV5-8 and TRBJ1-5; 9 nucleotides align to TRBD1. Germline CDR1 reads SGHTS; CDR2 reads YDEGEE. Trimming removed 4 bases from V and 3 bases from J; junction bases left unmatched: 8. The CDR3 consists of 16 residues. The CDR3 loop is CASSLRTGVNNQPQHF. The CDR3 DNA is TGTGCCAGCAGCCTTCGGACAGGGGTTAACAATCAGCCCCAGCATTTT.

This clonotype was counted at least ten times. The chain employs TRBV7-9 and TRBJ2-1; TRBD1 is a possible D gene (6 bases). Looked up from germline, CDR1 is SEHNR and CDR2 is FQNEAQ (reference sequence). V was shortened by 0 bases and J by 3 bases, with 6 bases between the two germline ends. The CDR3 is 14 amino acids. CDR3 sequence (DNA): TGTGCCAGCAGCTTAGCACAGGGCTACAATGAGCAGTTCTTC. It yields the protein CASSLAQGYNEQFF.

This clonotype has just a few counts. The V call is TRBV20-1, the J call TRBJ1-1; D is perhaps TRBD1 (5 bases). CDR1 is DFQATT and CDR2 is SNEGSKA in the germline V gene (reference sequence). CDR3 length: 14 amino acids. Trimming cost V 3 bases and J 5 bases, with 16 bases left between them. Here the CDR3 reads CSASAFQGGTEAFF. For the CDR3, the DNA is TGCAGTGCTAGCGCCTTCCAGGGAGGGACTGAAGCTTTCTTT.

V and J are TRBV5-1 and TRBJ2-2, with D hard to call. The germline gives CDR1 SGHRS, CDR2 YFSETQ. The CDR3 totals 13 residues. V lost 6 bases to trimming and J lost 7 bases, with 13 bases between them. CDR3 amino acids: CASNALAHGELFF. The CDR3 DNA is TGCGCCAGCAACGCCCTCGCCCACGGGGAGCTGTTTTTT.

As DNA, the CDR3 is TGTGCCAGCAGCCAAGATCTTCTACCCCTCCACTTT. Its translation: CASSQDLLPLHF. The chain employs TRBV3-1 and TRBJ1-6; D is unresolved. V was cut by 0 bases and J by 12 bases, with 6 bases left in between. Germline V gene sequence: CDR1 LGHDT, CDR2 YNNKEL (reference sequence). This CDR3 region has 12 residues.

This clonotype was seen many times. V gene TRBV20-1 combines with J gene TRBJ2-7; D remains unclear. Germline loops: CDR1 DFQATT, CDR2 SNEGSKA (reference sequence). The CDR3 spans 13 residues. Trimming removed 4 bases at V and 3 bases at J, with 13 bases between. The CDR3 region is CSAIPHSFYEQYF. DNA for the CDR3: TGCAGTGCTATCCCCCACTCATTCTACGAGCAGTACTTC.

This clonotype was counted many times. The rearrangement joins TRBV20-1 to TRBJ2-5, with no clear D. Germline loops: CDR1 DFQATT, CDR2 SNEGSKA (reference sequence). V shed 4 bases and J shed 5 bases, with 5 bases lying between them. The CDR3 runs to 10 residues. Here the CDR3 reads CSAIRETQYF. The CDR3, as DNA: TGCAGTGCTATCCGGGAGACCCAGTACTTC.

The chain couples TRBV20-1 to TRBJ2-3; TRBD2 agrees at 8 bases. This CDR3 comprises 17 residues. Looked up from germline, CDR1 is DFQATT and CDR2 is SNEGSKA (reference sequence). J was trimmed by 6 bases and V by 6 bases; bases with no gene match: 20. The CDR3 sequence is CSAIGLAGGHVSDTQYF. The CDR3 DNA sequence: TGCAGTGCCATCGGACTGGCGGGAGGTCACGTTTCGGATACGCAGTATTTT.

The chain joins TRBV7-2 to TRBJ2-1; perhaps D is TRBD1 or TRBD2 (6 bases each). Trimming shortened V by 1 base and J by 0 bases, and 10 bases separated the two germline ends. The CDR3 consists of 16 residues. Germline V CDR1 and CDR2: SGHTA, FQGNSA. The CDR3 region has the DNA TGTGCCAGCAGCTTAGGGGGGGCAGTCTCCTACAATGAGCAGTTCTTC. This translates into CASSLGGAVSYNEQFF.

This clonotype was counted at least ten times. The chain combines TRBV5-6 with TRBJ2-3, with 7 bases aligning to TRBD2. The CDR3 contains 15 residues. The germline V gene has CDR1 SGHDT and CDR2 YYEEEE. The V gene end was trimmed by 1 base and the J gene end by 6 bases; junction bases not matched to a gene: 8. CDR3 residues: CASSLFRAGLDTQYF. CDR3 sequence (DNA): TGTGCCAGCAGCTTGTTTAGAGCGGGACTTGATACGCAGTATTTT.

This sequence joins TRBV15 and TRBJ1-2; 9 nucleotides align to TRBD1. Germline V CDR1 and CDR2: LNHNV, YYDKDF (reference sequence). J gave up 6 bases and V 2 bases, and 7 bases lay outside the gene matches. The length of the CDR3 is 15 residues. Written as DNA, the CDR3 is TGTGCCACCAGCAGACCCGGGACAGGGTTCGATGGCTACACCTTC. Its translation is CATSRPGTGFDGYTF.

The chain uses TRBV9 and TRBJ2-1; D gene uncertain. The CDR3 totals 13 residues. The ends were cut back, 0 bases at V and 6 bases at J, with 7 bases in the middle. CDR1 and CDR2 (germline): SGDLS, YYNGEE. CDR3 residues: CASSVETLNEQFF. DNA of the CDR3: TGTGCCAGCAGCGTAGAAACGCTCAATGAGCAGTTCTTC.

For this clonotype: A much larger clone differs from this one at a single base, so this may be a read error. The chain recombines TRBV11-2 with TRBJ2-1; D is unclear. The J call may not be correct, given that the DNA end is closer to TRBJ2-7. Germline V gene lookup returns CDR1 SGHAT and CDR2 FQNNGV. This CDR3 has 17 amino acids. The CDR3 DNA sequence: TGTGCCAGCAGCTTTCGTCCATCGGCGAGCTCCTACAATGAGCAGTACTTC. The encoded protein is CASSFRPSASSYNEQYF.

Regarding this clonotype: Given a much more abundant clone one base away, this may be a read error. The chain links TRBV20-1 to TRBJ2-3; TRBD2 agrees at 9 bases. The CDR3 contains 14 residues. Looked up from germline, CDR1 is DFQATT and CDR2 is SNEGSKA (reference sequence). With V trimmed by 6 bases and J by 8 bases, 12 bases remained unmatched. For the CDR3, the DNA is TGCAGTGCCAGGATACCTAGCGGGGATGTTACGCAGTATTTT. This encodes CSARIPSGDVTQYF.

This chain links TRBV2 with TRBJ2-1; TRBD1 matches at 9 bases. Germline V CDR1 and CDR2: SNHLY, FYNNEI. V shed 7 bases and J 6 bases; nucleotides not matched to a gene: 16. The CDR3 loop spans 17 amino acids. The CDR3 here is CASKTRGDRVRGNEQFF. CDR3 nucleotide sequence: TGTGCCAGCAAAACCCGAGGGGACAGGGTCAGGGGCAATGAGCAGTTCTTC.

This clonotype was detected only a few times. In nucleotides, the CDR3 is TGCAGTGCTAGAGACAGGGAGGGAGAGACCCAGTACTTC. Amino acid sequence: CSARDREGETQYF. The chain recombines TRBV20-1 with TRBJ2-5; TRBD2 matches 7 bases. Per the germline V gene, CDR1 is DFQATT and CDR2 is SNEGSKA (reference sequence). CDR3 length: 13 residues. V was clipped by 0 bases and J by 4 bases; unmatched bases: 2.

The rearrangement links TRBV6-6 to TRBJ2-5; TRBD1 might be the D (5 bases). Trimming cost V 10 bases and J 5 bases, with 14 bases left between them. The CDR3 runs to 12 residues. Germline CDR1 reads MNHNY; CDR2 reads SVGAGI (reference sequence). CDR3 nucleotides: TGTGCCACTCAGGGTCAGCAGGAGACCCAGTACTTC. Its protein product is CATQGQQETQYF.

The chain couples TRBV5-1 to TRBJ2-4; TRBD1 matches at 7 bases. With the DNA end fitting TRBJ2-7 better, the J assignment may be wrong. The CDR3 runs to 18 residues. Germline assignment: CDR1 SGHRS and CDR2 YFSETQ. CDR3 DNA sequence: TGCGCCAGCAGCCTCCCCGGGCTCATTGGGACAGCACCCTACGAGCAGTACTTC. Translating gives CASSLPGLIGTAPYEQYF.

As concerns this clonotype: Given a much more abundant clone one base away, this may be a read error. Written as DNA, the CDR3 is TGTGCCAGCAGTGCCGGGACAGTGAACGCTGAAGCTTTCTTT. Translated, it gives CASSAGTVNAEAFF. The rearrangement joins TRBV12-3 or TRBV12-4 to TRBJ1-1; 7 bases are shared with TRBD1. The CDR3 extends over 14 amino acids.

The table lists this clonotype with a few counts. The chain combines TRBV5-5 with TRBJ1-3; D is unclear. The length of the CDR3 is 15 residues. Germline CDR1 reads SGHKS; CDR2 reads YYEKEE (reference sequence). V lost 1 base to trimming and J lost 4 bases, with 12 bases between them. The CDR3 sequence: CASSLFWTTGNTIYF. In DNA form, the CDR3 reads TGTGCCAGCAGCTTGTTTTGGACTACCGGAAACACCATATATTTT.

The table lists this clonotype with a few counts. A much bigger clone sits one base away, suggesting this may be a read error. The chain joins TRBV5-1 to TRBJ2-1; D is perhaps TRBD1 (5 bases). The J call may not be correct, given that the DNA end is closer to TRBJ2-7. The CDR3 is 15 residues long. Germline CDR1 and CDR2: SGHRS and YFSETQ. The CDR3 bases are TGCGCCAGCAGCCTAGGACACGGCTCCTACAATGAGCAGTACTTC. As protein: CASSLGHGSYNEQYF.

A remark on this clonotype: A single base separates this from a much larger clone, so it may be a read error. The chain uses TRBV20-1 and TRBJ2-7, with no clear D. Germline loops: CDR1 DFQATT, CDR2 SNEGSKA (reference sequence). The CDR3 consists of 14 residues. Here the CDR3 reads CSARGGWNPGERYF. CDR3 DNA sequence: TGCAGTGCTAGAGGCGGTTGGAATCCTGGTGAGCGGTACTTC.

V is TRBV25-1 and J is TRBJ2-5; D is perhaps TRBD1 (5 bases). The J call may be incorrect, as the DNA end agrees better with TRBJ2-7. The CDR3 has 14 residues. Per germline, CDR1 MGHDK and CDR2 SYGVNS. CDR3: CASSDGQGNYEQYF. CDR3 DNA sequence: TGTGCCAGCAGTGATGGCCAGGGTAACTACGAGCAGTACTTC.

The chain is built from TRBV20-1 and TRBJ1-6; no reliable D call. This CDR3 has 12 residues. Per germline, CDR1 DFQATT and CDR2 SNEGSKA (reference sequence). V was cut by 3 bases and J by 7 bases, with 7 bases left in between. CDR3 residues: CSARIRNSPLHF. Written as DNA, the CDR3 is TGCAGTGCTAGGATCCGGAATTCACCCCTCCACTTT.

Details on this clonotype: A much larger clone is a single base away; this may be a read error. The rearrangement uses TRBV7-2 and TRBJ2-3, with D possibly being TRBD1 (6 bases). The length of the CDR3 is 14 residues. Trimming took off 5 bases at V and 4 bases at J, with 13 bases between the two ends. The germline gives CDR1 SGHTA, CDR2 FQGNSA. The CDR3 loop reads CASSQFRTADTQYF. CDR3 DNA: TGTGCCAGCAGCCAATTCAGGACAGCAGATACGCAGTATTTT. The full variable domain, its missing parts supplied by reference TRBV7-2 and TRBJ2-3, is GAGVSQSPSNKVTEKGKDVELRCDPISGHTALYWYRQSLGQGLEFLIYFQGNSAPDKSGLPSDRFSAERTGGSVSTLTIQRTQQEDSAVYLCASSQFRTADTQYFGPGTRLTVL.

The chain joins TRBV5-1 to TRBJ1-1; 7 nucleotides align to TRBD1. CDR3 length: 14 amino acids. The germline gives CDR1 SGHRS, CDR2 YFSETQ. V was pared by 4 bases and J by 1 base, with 4 bases of the junction left unmatched. CDR3 in amino acids: CASSRQGPNTEAFF. In DNA, the CDR3 is TGCGCCAGCAGCCGACAGGGACCGAACACTGAAGCTTTCTTT. The entire variable domain, with the rest obtained from reference TRBV5-1 and TRBJ1-1, is as follows: KAGVTQTPRYLIKTRGQQVTLSCSPISGHRSVSWYQQTPGQGLQFLFEYFSETQRNKGNFPGRFSGRQFSNSRSEMNVSTLELGDSALYLCASSRQGPNTEAFFGQGTRLTVV.

This rearrangement joins TRBV29-1 to TRBJ2-3; TRBD2 matches at 7 bases. Germline lookup yields CDR1 SQVTM and CDR2 ANQGSEA. The J segment lost 2 bases and the V segment lost 7 bases, leaving 6 bases of the junction unmatched. This CDR3 spans 13 amino acids. The CDR3 reads CSAEWDYTDTQYF. The CDR3 DNA reads as TGCAGCGCAGAATGGGACTACACAGATACGCAGTATTTT.

The V and J genes are TRBV12-3 or TRBV12-4 and TRBJ2-1; 8 bases are a match to TRBD1. The CDR3 covers 17 residues. The junction had 10 bases not matched to a gene; V was cut back by 3 bases and J by 3 bases. This chain's CDR3 is CASSLVLRQGFYNEQFF. In DNA, the CDR3 is TGTGCCAGCAGTTTGGTACTCAGACAGGGGTTCTACAATGAGCAGTTCTTC.